A single sample is the source of the 10 T cell receptor beta chains below, sequenced in a study of cytomegalovirus exposure and HLA in healthy donors. The PCR made use of 60 Vbeta and 13 Jbeta primers. TCRdb's table, derived via immunoSEQ multiplex PCR, lists solely in-frame clones and lacks some. The sample has around 86,000 clones, about 8% seen once. The sequenced sample was PBMCs. The origin of the receptors is a man between 45 and 60 years old in good health and CMV-seronegative.

Only a few counts were recorded for this clone. V usage is TRBV5-1 and J usage is TRBJ2-5, with TRBD2 identical over 12 bases. Germline V gives CDR1 SGHRS, CDR2 YFSETQ. The CDR3 length is 16 residues. V shed 4 bases, J shed 5 bases, and the junction held 9 bases outside the gene matches. This CDR3 is CASSISPGLAGETQYF. CDR3 DNA sequence: TGCGCCAGCAGCATTTCCCCGGGACTAGCGGGTGAGACCCAGTACTTC.

This clone occurred a few times. V usage is TRBV19 and J usage is TRBJ1-2, with D perhaps TRBD1 (6 bases). Trimming left V 5 bases short and J 3 bases short, with 22 bases between. Germline CDR1 reads LNHDA; CDR2 reads SQIVND (reference sequence). The CDR3 length is 17 residues. The CDR3 spells CASSHLYSGGADYGYTF. CDR3 DNA sequence: TGTGCCAGTAGTCACTTGTACTCGGGGGGCGCGGACTATGGCTACACCTTC.

CDR3 nucleotides: TGTGCCAGCAGCTCAAACGCGGGTAACACCGGGGAGCTGTTTTTT. It translates to CASSSNAGNTGELFF. The V gene is TRBV7-3, the J gene TRBJ2-2, with D possibly matching TRBD2 (5 bases). This CDR3 has 15 amino acids. Germline V CDR1 and CDR2: SGHTA, FQGTGA. Trimming took 4 bases from V and 2 from J, leaving 11 bases between them.

This clone was found a few times. The chain is built from TRBV5-8 and TRBJ2-7, with TRBD2 as a possible D gene (7 bases). Between the trimmed V and J ends, which lost 1 base and 0 bases, there was a span of 11 bases. The CDR3 loop spans 15 amino acids. Germline CDR1 and CDR2: SGHTS and YDEGEE. DNA of the CDR3: TGTGCCAGCAGCTTGAAGGGGGGGCGCTCCTACGAGCAGTACTTC. It codes for CASSLKGGRSYEQYF. The whole variable domain, remainder taken from reference TRBV5-8 and TRBJ2-7, is EAGVTQSPTHLIKTRGQQATLRCSPISGHTSVYWYQQALGLGLQFLLWYDEGEERNRGNFPPRFSGRQFPNYSSELNVNALELEDSALYLCASSLKGGRSYEQYFGPGTRLTVT.

In its sample, this clone was seen a few times. The chain couples TRBV6-4 to TRBJ1-1, with 7 bases fitting TRBD1. V lost 5 bases, J lost 1 base, and 1 base stayed unmatched. The CDR3 consists of 13 residues. Germline CDR1 MRHNA, CDR2 SNTAGT. CDR3 protein: CASSRDRNTEAFF. CDR3 in DNA: TGTGCCAGCAGTCGGGACAGGAACACTGAAGCTTTCTTT.

The chain combines TRBV5-1 with TRBJ1-2, with 8 bases matching TRBD1. Germline V gene data show CDR1 as SGHRS and CDR2 as YFSETQ. The CDR3 sequence is 14 residues long. Trimming at V came to 3 bases and at J to 2 bases, leaving 3 bases not matched to a gene. CDR3 nucleotide sequence: TGCGCCAGCAGCTCACAGGGGGTGAACTATGGCTACACCTTC. Translated: CASSSQGVNYGYTF.

The V gene is TRBV5-4, the J gene TRBJ1-1; tentatively, D is TRBD1 (5 bases). Germline CDR1 and CDR2: SGHNT and YYREEE (reference sequence). Trimming pared 6 bases from V and 6 bases from J, leaving 15 bases between. This CDR3 region has 13 residues. Here the CDR3 DNA reads TGTGCCAGCATCCCAACGGGGGAAGCTGAAGCTTTCTTT. Protein sequence: CASIPTGEAEAFF.

The rearrangement uses TRBV28 and TRBJ2-5; D ambiguous. Matching the DNA end better, TRBJ2-7 makes the J call doubtful. Germline V lookup: CDR1 MDHEN, CDR2 SYDVKM. CDR3 length: 12 residues. The CDR3 sequence: CASSLGVGEQYF. In DNA form, the CDR3 reads TGTGCCAGCAGTTTAGGAGTCGGCGAGCAGTACTTC.

CDR3 residues: CASSILAGGPDEQYF. CDR3 bases: TGTGCCAGCAGCATACTAGCGGGAGGGCCGGACGAGCAGTACTTC. The rearrangement joins TRBV11-1 to TRBJ2-7; 13 positions match TRBD2. Trimming at V came to 5 bases and at J to 5 bases, leaving 6 bases not matched to a gene. This CDR3 is built from 15 residues. Germline assignment: CDR1 SGHAT and CDR2 FQDESV (reference sequence).

This clone was detected only a few times. V gene TRBV28 combines with J gene TRBJ2-1, with TRBD2 matching over 7 bases. The junction had 17 bases not matched to a gene; V was cut back by 5 bases and J by 10 bases. In germline, CDR1 is MDHEN, CDR2 SYDVKM. This CDR3 comprises 16 residues. The chain's CDR3 is CASSNPLAGESREQFF. The CDR3 nucleotides read TGTGCCAGCAGTAACCCCTTGGCGGGAGAGTCGAGGGAGCAGTTCTTC.